The 19 T cell receptor beta chains listed next were all sequenced from one sample in a study of cytomegalovirus exposure and HLA in healthy donors. Use of 60 Vbeta and 13 Jbeta primers characterized the PCR. Sequencing was performed with immunoSEQ multiplex PCR; in TCRdb, only in-frame clones are kept and a portion is missing. The sample contains 150,000 to 200,000 clones, roughly 68% of which appear only once. Sequencing was done on a sample of PBMCs. All receptors come from a woman in her thirties in good health and CMV-seronegative.

This clone has only a few counts. The rearrangement uses TRBV9 and TRBJ1-6; TRBD1 matches 8 bases. The CDR3 runs 18 residues. Trimming cost V 4 bases and J 0 bases; bases outside gene matches: 9. Per germline, CDR1 SGDLS and CDR2 YYNGEE. The CDR3: CASSLGAGGSSYNSPLHF. CDR3 nucleotide sequence: TGTGCCAGCAGCCTGGGGGCAGGGGGCAGCTCCTATAATTCACCCCTCCACTTT.

This clone was seen more than once but under ten times. Other DNA sequences in the same sample also yield this CDR3. CDR3 loop: CASSMGSYSNQPQHF. The CDR3 coding sequence is TGTGCCAGTAGTATGGGCAGTTATAGCAATCAGCCCCAGCATTTT. V usage is TRBV19 and J usage is TRBJ1-5; D gene unclear. The CDR3 has 15 residues. Germline V gives CDR1 LNHDA, CDR2 SQIVND (reference sequence). The V end was cut by 3 bases, the J end by 0 bases, with 9 bases between.

The V and J genes are TRBV6-4 and TRBJ2-1; TRBD2 matches 11 bases. Trimming removed 4 bases from V and 10 bases from J; junction bases left unmatched: 6. In germline, CDR1 is MRHNA, CDR2 SNTAGT. The CDR3 extends over 14 amino acids. The CDR3 is CASSGKTSGTEQFF. The CDR3 DNA follows: TGTGCCAGCAGTGGGAAGACTAGCGGGACAGAGCAGTTCTTC.

Turning to this clone: The junction differs from germline at one of its ends, possibly a read error. V gene TRBV7-9 combines with J gene TRBJ2-7, with 9 bases aligning to TRBD2. CDR1 is SEHNR, CDR2 FQNEAQ, per germline (reference sequence). This CDR3 comprises 17 residues. The CDR3 spells CSSSPITLAGYSYEQYF. CDR3 in DNA: TGTTCCAGCAGCCCGATAACACTAGCGGGCTACTCCTACGAGCAGTACTTC.

The rearrangement uses TRBV19 and TRBJ2-2; TRBD2 aligns across 7 bases. This CDR3 spans 14 amino acids. Trimming cost V 8 bases and J 10 bases; bases outside gene matches: 13. Per the germline V gene, CDR1 is LNHDA and CDR2 is SQIVND (reference sequence). The CDR3 region is CASSRGDQSSELFF. CDR3 bases: TGTGCCAGTTCCCGGGGGGACCAGAGTTCGGAGCTGTTTTTT.

J is TRBJ2-5 and V is TRBV7-9, with a possible D match to TRBD2 (5 bases). The V gene's germline CDR1 is SEHNR and CDR2 FQNEAQ (reference sequence). The CDR3 extends over 15 amino acids. The V end was cut by 5 bases, the J end by 1 base, with 14 bases between. The DNA of the CDR3 is TGTGCCAGCAGCACGACCCAAGGAGGCCAAGAGACCCAGTACTTC. This gives the protein CASSTTQGGQETQYF.

The genes are TRBV7-9 and TRBJ1-4; no firm D call. The CDR3 has 15 amino acids. In germline, CDR1 is SEHNR, CDR2 FQNEAQ (reference sequence). V lost 6 bases, J lost 2 bases, and 13 bases lay in between. CDR3 sequence reads: CASRRNGGTNEKLFF. The CDR3 nucleotides are TGTGCCAGCAGACGTAACGGTGGTACTAATGAAAAACTGTTTTTT. Based on the CDR3 plus reference TRBV7-9 and TRBJ1-4, the full variable domain is DTGVSQNPRHKITKRGQNVTFRCDPISEHNRLYWYRQTLGQGPEFLTYFQNEAQLEKSRLLSDRFSAERPKGSFSTLEIQRTEQGDSAMYLCASRRNGGTNEKLFFGSGTQLSVL.

The chain couples TRBV5-1 to TRBJ1-1; 9 bases match TRBD1. CDR3 length: 15 residues. Losses at the gene ends were 2 bases for V and 4 bases for J; bases not matched to a gene: 6. The V gene's germline CDR1 is SGHRS and CDR2 YFSETQ. CDR3 nucleotide sequence: TGCGCCAGCAGCTTTCAAGGACAGGGGAGCACTGAAGCTTTCTTT. Translation: CASSFQGQGSTEAFF.

This sequence joins TRBV6-6 and TRBJ2-7, with TRBD1 matching 9 bases. This CDR3 is built from 15 residues. Losses at the gene ends were 4 bases for V and 3 bases for J; bases not matched to a gene: 7. Germline loops: CDR1 MNHNY, CDR2 SVGAGI (reference sequence). CDR3 nucleotide sequence: TGTGCCAGCAGTTTCCCCCGGGACAGGGACTACGAGCAGTACTTC. It codes for CASSFPRDRDYEQYF.

CDR3 amino acids: CASSEGLDTEAFF. In nucleotides, the CDR3 is TGTGCCAGCAGCGAGGGTCTGGACACTGAAGCTTTCTTT. This rearrangement joins TRBV11-2 to TRBJ1-1; D gene uncertain. Trimming pared 5 bases from V and 3 bases from J, leaving 10 bases between. Germline V gives CDR1 SGHAT, CDR2 FQNNGV. The CDR3 loop spans 13 amino acids. The entire variable domain, with the rest obtained from reference TRBV11-2 and TRBJ1-1, is as follows: EAGVAQSPRYKIIEKRQSVAFWCNPISGHATLYWYQQILGQGPKLLIQFQNNGVVDDSQLPKDRFSAERLKGVDSTLKIQPAKLEDSAVYLCASSEGLDTEAFFGQGTRLTVV.

V and J are TRBV18 and TRBJ2-5; a possible D gene is TRBD1 (6 bases). The CDR3 contains 14 residues. CDR1 is KGHSH and CDR2 is LQKENI in the germline V gene. The germline V and J ends were trimmed by 3 bases and 2 bases, with 10 bases remaining between them. The chain's CDR3 is CASSPPRGQETQYF. CDR3 DNA sequence: TGTGCCAGCTCACCTCCCAGGGGTCAAGAGACCCAGTACTTC.

The chain joins TRBV4-1 to TRBJ2-7, with D maybe TRBD2 (7 bases). CDR1 and CDR2 from the germline V gene are MGHRA and YSYEKL. V lost 1 base and J 2 bases, leaving 15 bases between the germline ends. The CDR3 extends over 16 amino acids. CDR3 DNA: TGCGCCAGCAGCCAAGCCATGGGGGGGGCTGCCTACGAGCAGTACTTC. Its translation: CASSQAMGGAAYEQYF.

This clone was picked up a small number of times. The chain has TRBV6-1 and TRBJ1-1, with no clear D. Germline loops: CDR1 MNHNS, CDR2 SASEGT. This CDR3 spans 15 amino acids. Trimming removed 2 bases from V and 1 base from J, with 11 bases in between. CDR3 residues: CASSEQRISNTEAFF. The CDR3 nucleotides are TGTGCCAGCAGTGAACAGCGGATTTCGAACACTGAAGCTTTCTTT.

This chain joins TRBV6-1 and TRBJ2-3; 9 nucleotides align to TRBD1. J gave up 3 bases and V 4 bases, and 2 bases lay outside the gene matches. The CDR3 covers 14 residues. CDR1 and CDR2 from the germline V gene are MNHNS and SASEGT. In DNA, the CDR3 is TGTGCCAGCAGTGTGGGACAGGGTACAGATACGCAGTATTTT. Translation gives CASSVGQGTDTQYF.

This clone was recorded a few times. V is TRBV9 and J is TRBJ2-1; a weak D match, TRBD2 (6 bases). Germline V gene lookup returns CDR1 SGDLS and CDR2 YYNGEE. The CDR3 contains 16 residues. With 3 bases removed from V and 4 bases from J, the gap between germline ends came to 17 bases. In nucleotides, the CDR3 is TGTGCCAGCAGCGCCCGCGGGGCGGGGCTTTACAATGAGCAGTTCTTC. This gives the protein CASSARGAGLYNEQFF.

This chain joins TRBV19 and TRBJ2-7, with TRBD2 matching 7 bases. After removal of 7 bases from V and 2 bases from J, the junction contained 17 bases not matched to a gene. Germline assignment: CDR1 LNHDA and CDR2 SQIVND (reference sequence). The CDR3 contains 17 residues. CDR3 in amino acids: CASTQRNRDYITYEQYF. CDR3 DNA: TGTGCCAGTACCCAACGCAATCGGGACTATATCACCTACGAGCAGTACTTC.

This clone has just one count. The rearrangement joins TRBV7-3 to TRBJ2-3; the match to TRBD2 covers 9 bases. Germline assignment: CDR1 SGHTA and CDR2 FQGTGA. The trim removed 5 bases at V and 8 bases at J, leaving 8 bases unmatched. The CDR3 is 14 residues long. This CDR3 reads CASSLMLAGSTQYF. CDR3 sequence (DNA): TGTGCCAGCAGCCTGATGCTAGCGGGAAGTACGCAGTATTTT.

This chain links TRBV7-2 with TRBJ1-1, with D perhaps TRBD1 (5 bases). V lost 3 bases to trimming and J lost 5 bases, with 13 bases between them. There are 14 residues in the CDR3. Germline values: CDR1 SGHTA, CDR2 FQGNSA. Here the CDR3 DNA reads TGTGCCAGCAGCTTGGAGGGGCGGAGAACTGAAGCTTTCTTT. Translated, it gives CASSLEGRRTEAFF.

This chain connects TRBV7-6 to TRBJ2-7; D is unresolved. CDR1 is SGHVS, CDR2 FNYEAQ, per germline. Trimming pared 11 bases from V and 4 bases from J, leaving 3 bases between. The CDR3 runs to 8 residues. The CDR3 loop reads CAEYEQYF. The CDR3, as DNA: TGTGCCGAGTACGAGCAGTACTTC. The variable domain in full, with the rest retrieved from reference TRBV7-6 and TRBJ2-7, is GAGVSQSPRYKVTKRGQDVALRCDPISGHVSLYWYRQALGQGPEFLTYFNYEAQQDKSGLPNDRFSAERPEGSISTLTIQRTEQRDSAMYRCAEYEQYFGPGTRLTVT.